The 20 T cell receptor beta chains below were found in one sample sequenced in a study of regulatory T cells in long-lasting Graves disease (dated by TCRdb to the early 2020s). According to the study, the label for this sample's time point signals: persistent/refractory GD, antithyroid drugs over 5 years with positive TRAb. RNA was extracted from PBMCs in TRIzol for both TCR sequencing and RNA sequencing. Libraries were made using multiplex PCR. TCRdb shows the sequencer as Illumina HiSeq 4000. TCR beta libraries were built with iRepertoire HTBI primers and Arm-PCR amplification of CDR3 regions. TCRdb itself trimmed the public reads at Q25 with fastp, ran MiXCR and retained productive beta chains. Entries are consolidated by CDR3 protein sequence, retaining the most common genes and DNA. Recorded for this sample are about 290,000 distinct CDR3 sequences; 22% of them occurred a single time. The ten largest clones represent roughly 56% of the sample.

This material consisted of peripheral blood mononuclear cells (PBMCs), taken when the disease was refractory, from a patient treated with antithyroid drugs. The source of these receptors is a female donor with Graves disease.

This chain uses TRBV28 with TRBJ1-1; 7 positions agree with TRBD1. V lost 11 bases and J lost 2; bases outside the gene matches: 26. CDR3 length: 19 residues. Germline V CDR1 and CDR2: MDHEN, SYDVKM. The CDR3 region is CALSSGRGRWGGINTEAFF. The CDR3 DNA reads as TGTGCCCTTTCTTCTGGGAGGGGGCGCTGGGGGGGGATTAACACTGAAGCTTTCTTT. Full variable domain (remainder filled in from reference TRBV28 and TRBJ1-1): DVKVTQSSRYLVKRTGEKVFLECVQDMDHENMFWYRQDPGLGLRLIYFSYDVKMKEKGDIPEGYSVSREKKERFSLILESASTNQTSMYLCALSSGRGRWGGINTEAFFGQGTRLTVV.

The chain joins TRBV7-2 to TRBJ2-1; 14 nucleotides match TRBD2. Looked up from germline, CDR1 is SGHTA and CDR2 is FQGNSA. The CDR3 sequence is 15 residues long. With V trimmed by 1 base and J by 9 bases, 2 bases remained unmatched. The CDR3 DNA reads as TGTGCCAGCAGCTTAGGACTAGCGGGAGGGGTTGAGCAGTTCTTC. Its protein product is CASSLGLAGGVEQFF.

This clonotype was counted at least ten times. V usage is TRBV7-2 and J usage is TRBJ2-2, with D possibly being TRBD2 (5 bases). V gave up 5 bases and J gave up 7 bases, with 11 bases separating them. Per the germline V gene, CDR1 is SGHTA and CDR2 is FQGNSA. CDR3 length equals 13 residues. DNA of the CDR3: TGTGCCAGCAGCCTGAGCGGCTTCGGGGAGCTGTTTTTT. Residues: CASSLSGFGELFF.

The CDR3 DNA is TGCAGTGCTAGAGTGGGCTATAGCAATCAGCCCCAGCATTTT. Translating it yields CSARVGYSNQPQHF. The chain combines TRBV20-1 with TRBJ1-5; D is unclear. The germline CDR1 and CDR2 sequences are DFQATT and SNEGSKA (reference sequence). Trimming left V 1 base short and J 0 bases short, with 7 bases between. This CDR3 is built from 14 residues.

The chain couples TRBV7-9 to TRBJ2-5, with D possibly TRBD2 on 6 matching bases. V was pared by 5 bases and J by 0 bases, with 19 bases between. CDR3 length: 17 residues. Germline loops: CDR1 SEHNR, CDR2 FQNEAQ (reference sequence). CDR3 in DNA: TGTGCCAGCAGCACGGCCACGGGGGAGGAGTACCAAGAGACCCAGTACTTC. This gives the protein CASSTATGEEYQETQYF.

To note about this clonotype: A single base separates this from a much larger clone, so it may be a read error. No conserved phenylalanine or tryptophan is present at the end of the CDR3, so a read error is the likely explanation. The V and J genes are TRBV12-3 or TRBV12-4 and TRBJ1-6; D gene uncertain. The CDR3 spans 15 residues. V shed 8 bases and J shed 5 bases, with 16 bases lying between them. The CDR3 nucleotides are TGTGCCAGCGGAACCGGGCGCAACAATAATTCACCCCTCCACTTA. Its translation: CASGTGRNNNSPLHL.

The rearrangement links TRBV7-6 to TRBJ2-5, with D unresolved. The CDR3 length is 14 residues. Trimming removed 5 bases at V and 1 base at J, with 11 bases between. Germline CDR1 is SGHVS and CDR2 is FNYEAQ. The CDR3 reads CASSGVRSQETQYF. The DNA for the CDR3 is TGTGCCAGCAGCGGGGTGCGGAGCCAAGAGACCCAGTACTTC.

This clonotype was counted a few times. V gene TRBV6-1 combines with J gene TRBJ2-7, with TRBD2 matching 7 bases. The CDR3 runs 13 residues. V shed 6 bases, J shed 6 bases, and the junction held 8 bases outside the gene matches. Germline V lookup: CDR1 MNHNS, CDR2 SASEGT. The CDR3 DNA follows: TGTGCCAGCAGACCTAGCGGAATCCTCGAGCAGTACTTC. Protein: CASRPSGILEQYF.

This clonotype was observed a handful of times. V usage is TRBV20-1 and J usage is TRBJ2-5; 9 nucleotides agree with TRBD1. V lost 3 bases, J lost 2 bases, and 4 bases stayed unmatched. Germline CDR1 is DFQATT and CDR2 is SNEGSKA (reference sequence). CDR3 length equals 14 residues. The CDR3 sequence: CSASWDRVQETQYF. The CDR3 DNA follows: TGCAGTGCTAGTTGGGACAGGGTGCAAGAGACCCAGTACTTC.

There are many counts of this clonotype. The chain carries TRBV28 and TRBJ1-4; D not resolved. V was shortened by 2 bases and J by 10 bases, with 11 bases between the two germline ends. Germline V CDR1 and CDR2: MDHEN, SYDVKM. CDR3 length: 13 amino acids. Here the CDR3 reads CASSLGHRRKLFF. In DNA, the CDR3 is TGTGCCAGCAGTTTAGGGCATCGGAGAAAACTGTTTTTT. The variable domain in full, completed from reference TRBV28 and TRBJ1-4, reads DVKVTQSSRYLVKRTGEKVFLECVQDMDHENMFWYRQDPGLGLRLIYFSYDVKMKEKGDIPEGYSVSREKKERFSLILESASTNQTSMYLCASSLGHRRKLFFGSGTQLSVL.

Worth noting for this clonotype: With a much larger clone just one base away, this may be a read error. The chain couples TRBV28 to TRBJ2-5; TRBD2 aligns across 10 bases. CDR1 MDHEN and CDR2 SYDVKM come from the germline V gene. This CDR3 is 16 amino acids long. The DNA for the CDR3 is TGTGCCAGCAGCGACTCTAGCGGGAGATTAGCAGAGACCCAGCACTTC. Protein: CASSDSSGRLAETQHF.

This clonotype occurred a few times. This sequence may be a read error, since a much larger clone differs from it by one base. The chain is built from TRBV28 and TRBJ2-2; D unresolved. The CDR3 consists of 15 residues. Germline loops: CDR1 MDHEN, CDR2 SYDVKM. This CDR3 is CASSLRQANIGELFF. CDR3 bases: TGTGCCAGCAGTTTAAGGCAGGCGAACATCGGGGAGCTGTTTTTT.

This clonotype has ten or more counts. The rearrangement links TRBV6-2 or TRBV6-3 to TRBJ1-3; perhaps TRBD1 as D (5 bases). This CDR3 has 15 residues. V was clipped by 3 bases and J by 0 bases, with 9 bases between them. CDR1 and CDR2 (germline): MNHEY, SVGEGT. CDR3 coding DNA: TGTGCCAGCAGTTATTCGGGGGACTCTGGAAACACCATATATTTT. Protein product: CASSYSGDSGNTIYF.

The chain uses TRBV7-2 and TRBJ2-2; tentatively, D is TRBD2 (6 bases). In germline, CDR1 is SGHTA, CDR2 FQGNSA. This CDR3 has 16 residues. With 4 bases removed from V and 0 bases from J, the gap between germline ends came to 12 bases. CDR3 nucleotides: TGTGCCAGCAGCTCGGGACTTCTCGCGAACACCGGGGAGCTGTTTTTT. This translates into CASSSGLLANTGELFF.

V gene TRBV6-2 or TRBV6-3 combines with J gene TRBJ2-3, with D tentatively TRBD1 (5 bases). CDR1 and CDR2 (germline): MNHEY, SVGEGT. V lost 4 bases and J lost 2, with 13 bases in between. The length of the CDR3 is 15 residues. CDR3 in amino acids: CASSFDSLYTDTQYF. The CDR3 coding sequence is TGTGCCAGCAGTTTCGACAGCCTCTACACAGATACGCAGTATTTT.

This clonotype was seen a handful of times. This rearrangement joins TRBV20-1 to TRBJ2-5, with 13 bases identical to TRBD2. Germline CDR1 is DFQATT and CDR2 is SNEGSKA (reference sequence). The CDR3 sequence is 20 residues long. V was pared by 5 bases and J by 4 bases, with 22 bases of the junction left unmatched. In DNA, the CDR3 is TGCAGTGCTGGAAAAACCACACCCGGGACTAGCGGGGCCAGCGGAGAGACCCAGTACTTC. This encodes CSAGKTTPGTSGASGETQYF.

This clonotype was found many times. The genes are TRBV27 and TRBJ1-2; D call uncertain. Germline V gene data show CDR1 as MNHEY and CDR2 as SMNVEV (reference sequence). Trimming left V 4 bases short and J 2 bases short, with 14 bases between. CDR3 length: 15 amino acids. CDR3 coding DNA: TGTGCCAGCAGTTCCATCGGGAGGCAAAACTATGGCTACACCTTC. It specifies CASSSIGRQNYGYTF.

This clonotype appeared a few times. The chain has TRBV10-3 and TRBJ1-5; TRBD1 matches 9 bases. Germline V gene data show CDR1 as ENHRY and CDR2 as SYGVKD. The CDR3 is 13 residues long. The ends lost 8 bases at V and 6 bases at J; junction bases unmatched: 5. The CDR3 DNA reads as TGTGCCATCGGGGACAGGGAGGGTCAGCCCCAGCATTTT. As protein: CAIGDREGQPQHF.

This clonotype was counted a few times. The CDR3 DNA reads as TGCGCCAGCAGCTTGGTACAGGGAGCCTCCTACGAGCAGTACTTC. Amino acids: CASSLVQGASYEQYF. The chain links TRBV5-1 to TRBJ2-7; a possible D gene is TRBD1 (6 bases). This CDR3 has 15 residues. V lost 0 bases and J lost 0, with 10 bases in between. Per the germline V gene, CDR1 is SGHRS and CDR2 is YFSETQ. The full variable domain, rest sourced from reference TRBV5-1 and TRBJ2-7, is KAGVTQTPRYLIKTRGQQVTLSCSPISGHRSVSWYQQTPGQGLQFLFEYFSETQRNKGNFPGRFSGRQFSNSRSEMNVSTLELGDSALYLCASSLVQGASYEQYFGPGTRLTVT.

The chain combines TRBV13 with TRBJ2-7; 9 bases match TRBD1. V lost 4 bases, J lost 5 bases, and 3 bases stayed unmatched. Germline V gene lookup returns CDR1 PRHDT and CDR2 FYEKMQ (reference sequence). CDR3 size: 13 residues. In DNA form, the CDR3 reads TGTGCCAGCAGCTCCGACAGGGGGAACGAGCAGTACTTC. The encoded protein is CASSSDRGNEQYF. The entire variable domain, with the rest obtained from reference TRBV13 and TRBJ2-7, is as follows: AAGVIQSPRHLIKEKRETATLKCYPIPRHDTVYWYQQGPGQDPQFLISFYEKMQSDKGSIPDRFSAQQFSDYHSELNMSSLELGDSALYFCASSSDRGNEQYFGPGTRLTVT.